The text below deals with one T cell receptor (beta chain). Its antigen is as yet unknown. PCR employed 60 Vbeta and 13 Jbeta primers. The repertoire was sequenced with immunoSEQ multiplex PCR; TCRdb's copy has only in-frame clones and lacks some. The sample shows roughly 300,000 clones, approximately 90% of them seen only once. This record belongs to a study of cytomegalovirus exposure and HLA in healthy donors. V lost 4 bases to trimming and J lost 6 bases; unmatched junction nucleotides: 6. Germline lookup yields CDR1 KGHSH and CDR2 LQKENI. CDR3 length: 15 residues. Study-level points and caveats: Most TCR sequences were seen very rarely across donors, but some public TCRs occurred in many.

The receptor's source is a man in his forties in good health and CMV-seropositive. The rearrangement links TRBV18 to TRBJ1-5; 10 nucleotides align to TRBD1. The sequencing input was PBMCs. CDR3 nucleotide sequence: TGTGCCAGCTCACTGGGGACAGGGGATAGTCAGCCCCAGCATTTT. Amino acids: CASSLGTGDSQPQHF.